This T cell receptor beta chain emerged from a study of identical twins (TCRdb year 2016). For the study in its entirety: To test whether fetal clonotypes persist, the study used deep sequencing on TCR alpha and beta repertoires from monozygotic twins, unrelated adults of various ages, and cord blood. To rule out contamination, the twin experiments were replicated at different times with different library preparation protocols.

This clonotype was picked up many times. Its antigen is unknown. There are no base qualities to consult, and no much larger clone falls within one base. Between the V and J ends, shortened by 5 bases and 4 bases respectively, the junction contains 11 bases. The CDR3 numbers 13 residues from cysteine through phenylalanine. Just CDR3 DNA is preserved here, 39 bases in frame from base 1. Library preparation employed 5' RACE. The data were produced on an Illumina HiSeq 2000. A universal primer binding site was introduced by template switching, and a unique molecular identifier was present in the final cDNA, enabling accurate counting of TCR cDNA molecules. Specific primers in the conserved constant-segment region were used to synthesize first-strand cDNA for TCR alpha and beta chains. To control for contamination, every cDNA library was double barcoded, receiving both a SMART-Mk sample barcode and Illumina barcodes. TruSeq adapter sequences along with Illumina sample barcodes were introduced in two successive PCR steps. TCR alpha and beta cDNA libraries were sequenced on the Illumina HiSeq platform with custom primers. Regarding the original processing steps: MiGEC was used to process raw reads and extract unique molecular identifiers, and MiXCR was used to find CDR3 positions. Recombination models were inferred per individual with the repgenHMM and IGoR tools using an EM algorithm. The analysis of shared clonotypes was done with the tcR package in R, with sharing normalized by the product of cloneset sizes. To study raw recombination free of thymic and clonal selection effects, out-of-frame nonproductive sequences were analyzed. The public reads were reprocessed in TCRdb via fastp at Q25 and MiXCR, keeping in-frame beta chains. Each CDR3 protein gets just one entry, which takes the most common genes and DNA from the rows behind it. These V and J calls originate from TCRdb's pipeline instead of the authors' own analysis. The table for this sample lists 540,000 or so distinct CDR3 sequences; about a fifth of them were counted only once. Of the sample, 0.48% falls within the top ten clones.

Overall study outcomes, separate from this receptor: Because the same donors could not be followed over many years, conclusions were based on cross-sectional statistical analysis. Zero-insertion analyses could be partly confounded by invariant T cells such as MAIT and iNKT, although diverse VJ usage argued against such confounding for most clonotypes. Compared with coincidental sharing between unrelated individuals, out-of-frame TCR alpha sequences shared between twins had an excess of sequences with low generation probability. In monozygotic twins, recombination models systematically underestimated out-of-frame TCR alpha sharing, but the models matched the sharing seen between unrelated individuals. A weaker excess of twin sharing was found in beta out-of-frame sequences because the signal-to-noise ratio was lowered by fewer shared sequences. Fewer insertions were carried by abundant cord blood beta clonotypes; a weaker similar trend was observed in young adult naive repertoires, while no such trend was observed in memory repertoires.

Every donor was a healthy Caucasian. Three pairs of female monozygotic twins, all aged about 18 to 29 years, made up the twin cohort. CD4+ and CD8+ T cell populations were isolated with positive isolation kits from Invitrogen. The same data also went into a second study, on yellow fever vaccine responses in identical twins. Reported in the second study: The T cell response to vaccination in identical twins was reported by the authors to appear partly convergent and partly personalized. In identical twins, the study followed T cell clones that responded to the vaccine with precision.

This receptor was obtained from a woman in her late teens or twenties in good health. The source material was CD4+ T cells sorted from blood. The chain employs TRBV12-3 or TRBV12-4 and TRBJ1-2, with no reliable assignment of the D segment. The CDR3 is CASSRSGTYGYTF. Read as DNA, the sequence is TGTGCCAGCAGTCGTTCTGGCACCTATGGCTACACCTTC.